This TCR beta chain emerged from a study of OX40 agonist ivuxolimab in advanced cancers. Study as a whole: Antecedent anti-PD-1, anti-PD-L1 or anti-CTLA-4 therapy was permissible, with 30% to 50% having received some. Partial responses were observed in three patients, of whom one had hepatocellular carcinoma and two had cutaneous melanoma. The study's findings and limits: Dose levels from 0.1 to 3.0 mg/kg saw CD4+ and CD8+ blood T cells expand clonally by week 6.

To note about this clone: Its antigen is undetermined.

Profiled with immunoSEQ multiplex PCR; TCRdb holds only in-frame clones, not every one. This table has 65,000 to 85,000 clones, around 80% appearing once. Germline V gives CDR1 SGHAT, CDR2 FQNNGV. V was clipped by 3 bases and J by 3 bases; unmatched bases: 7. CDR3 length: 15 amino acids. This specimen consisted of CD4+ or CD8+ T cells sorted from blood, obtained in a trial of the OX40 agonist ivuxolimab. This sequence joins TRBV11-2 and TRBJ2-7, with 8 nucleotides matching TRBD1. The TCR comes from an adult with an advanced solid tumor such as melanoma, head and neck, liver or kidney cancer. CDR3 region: CASSFAAGGFYEQYF. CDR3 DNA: TGTGCCAGCAGCTTTGCGGCAGGGGGCTTCTACGAGCAGTACTTC.